This T cell receptor beta chain was documented in a study of T cell responses to AZD1222 COVID-19 vaccine. General observations from the study: Among those given AZD1222, only 6 or 7 were seropositive at baseline.

As for this clone: Its antigen is currently unknown.

The V gene lost 7 bases and the J gene lost 2 bases, with 27 bases spanning the gap. CDR1 SGHVS and CDR2 FQNEAQ come from the germline V gene. The CDR3 has 18 residues. Some clones are missing from TCRdb's copy, which holds only in-frame ones; the method was immunoSEQ multiplex PCR. The sample records roughly 130,000 clones, roughly 90% being singletons. The V and J genes are TRBV7-8 and TRBJ2-7; weak D call: TRBD1 (5 bases). The clonotype originates from an adult who received the AZD1222 COVID-19 vaccine. The material sequenced was peripheral blood, taken 28 days after the second AZD1222 dose. CDR3 sequence: CASILVASQALNPYEQYF. The CDR3 region has the DNA TGTGCCAGCATTCTGGTGGCTTCACAGGCCCTAAATCCCTACGAGCAGTACTTC.